These 32 T cell receptor beta chains were all obtained from the same sample, sequenced in a study of control samples from healthy donors and cancer patients. The method was immunoSEQ multiplex PCR; TCRdb's version includes in-frame clones alone and lacks a portion of them. The profile shows 40,000 to 50,000 clones, just over 70% of them singletons. The sample consisted of formalin-fixed, paraffin-embedded tissue. The origin of the receptors is a male donor with melanoma.

The chain couples TRBV7-8 to TRBJ2-1; D is unclear. Trimming pared 6 bases from V and 0 bases from J, leaving 9 bases between. CDR1 is SGHVS, CDR2 FQNEAQ, per germline. CDR3 size: 14 residues. The chain's CDR3 is CASRQVISYNEQFF. For the CDR3, the DNA is TGTGCCAGCAGGCAGGTCATCTCCTACAATGAGCAGTTCTTC.

As for this clone: Compared with germline, one end of the junction differs, possibly owing to a read error. This chain joins TRBV24-1 and TRBJ2-7; D possibly corresponds to TRBD2 (6 bases). Germline V gene lookup returns CDR1 KGHDR and CDR2 SFDVKD. This CDR3 has 16 residues. The CDR3 DNA is TGTGCCACCAGTCTACGAGGGAGGCCCTACTCCTACGAACAGTACTTC. Residues: CATSLRGRPYSYEQYF.

The CDR3 here is CASSRELGQGTYEQYF. CDR3 DNA: TGTGCCAGCAGTCGGGAGCTTGGACAGGGAACCTACGAGCAGTACTTC. The chain is built from TRBV6-2 or TRBV6-3 and TRBJ2-7, with TRBD1 matching over 8 bases. Trimming at V came to 5 bases and at J to 2 bases, leaving 11 bases not matched to a gene. There are 16 residues in the CDR3. Looked up from germline, CDR1 is MNHEY and CDR2 is SVGEGT.

This clone was found once. This chain joins TRBV2 and TRBJ1-4, with TRBD1 matching over 9 bases. The germline V gene encodes CDR1 SNHLY and CDR2 FYNNEI. The CDR3 loop spans 15 amino acids. V was clipped by 5 bases and J by 8 bases; unmatched bases: 9. CDR3 sequence: CASSPQGARGEKLFF. For the CDR3, the DNA is TGTGCCAGCAGTCCACAGGGGGCGCGAGGGGAAAAACTGTTTTTT. The entire variable domain, with the rest obtained from reference TRBV2 and TRBJ1-4, is as follows: EPEVTQTPSHQVTQMGQEVILRCVPISNHLYFYWYRQILGQKVEFLVSFYNNEISEKSEIFDDQFSVERPDGSNFTLKIRSTKLEDSAMYFCASSPQGARGEKLFFGSGTQLSVL.

The chain recombines TRBV27 with TRBJ1-6; D is unresolved. The V end lost 2 bases, the J end lost 4 bases, and 24 bases lay between the germline ends. Germline lookup yields CDR1 MNHEY and CDR2 SMNVEV (reference sequence). The CDR3 consists of 20 residues. The CDR3 nucleotides are TGTGCCAGCAGTTTACCTCCCTCCCCGGGTCTTCCAGGATATAATTCACCCCTCCACTTT. This encodes CASSLPPSPGLPGYNSPLHF.

This clone was observed once. The V call is TRBV7-9, the J call TRBJ1-6, with D tentatively TRBD1 (6 bases). The CDR3 covers 17 residues. V was trimmed by 7 bases and J by 8 bases, leaving 24 bases between them. The germline V gene has CDR1 SEHNR and CDR2 FQNEAQ (reference sequence). DNA of the CDR3: TGTGCCAGCACCAGAGCGGGGGGCACGGGGTTTGATTCACCCCTCCACTTT. Amino acids: CASTRAGGTGFDSPLHF.

This chain connects TRBV2 to TRBJ1-2; TRBD1 aligns across 8 bases. After removal of 2 bases from V and 8 bases from J, the junction contained 13 bases not matched to a gene. The CDR3 totals 16 residues. Germline V CDR1 and CDR2: SNHLY, FYNNEI. The CDR3 nucleotides are TGTGCCAGCAGTGAACAGGGACAGGTCTCTACAGAAGGCTACACCTTC. Its translation: CASSEQGQVSTEGYTF.

The table lists this clone with a count of one. The CDR3 sequence is CASSQGVADQETQYF. As DNA, the CDR3 is TGTGCCAGCAGCCAAGGGGTAGCGGACCAAGAGACCCAGTACTTC. The chain uses TRBV4-2 and TRBJ2-5, with D possibly TRBD2 on 6 matching bases. The CDR3 covers 15 residues. Germline V gene lookup returns CDR1 LGHNA and CDR2 YNFKEQ. V gave up 1 base and J gave up 0 bases, with 9 bases separating them.

The chain combines TRBV2 with TRBJ2-1; 8 bases are a match to TRBD2. CDR1 and CDR2 (germline): SNHLY, FYNNEI. The CDR3 covers 13 residues. J was trimmed by 5 bases and V by 6 bases; bases with no gene match: 3. Here the CDR3 reads CASRRAGDNEQFF. The CDR3, as DNA: TGTGCCAGCAGACGAGCGGGAGACAATGAGCAGTTCTTC.

This clone is a singleton in its sample. This CDR3 reads CASSQPSPPTQYF. The CDR3 DNA reads TGTGCCAGCAGCCAACCTAGTCCTCCCACGCAGTATTTT. The chain joins TRBV28 to TRBJ2-3; D uncertain. Trimming removed 6 bases at V and 9 bases at J, with 16 bases between. Germline CDR1 MDHEN, CDR2 SYDVKM. This CDR3 has 13 residues.

This rearrangement joins TRBV30 to TRBJ2-6; 7 bases agree with TRBD2. This CDR3 contains 18 residues. CDR1 is GTSNPN and CDR2 is SVGIG in the germline V gene (reference sequence). V lost 0 bases to trimming and J lost 1 base; unmatched junction nucleotides: 9. CDR3: CAWSVWGGRPSGANVLTF. The CDR3 nucleotides are TGTGCCTGGAGTGTATGGGGGGGAAGACCATCTGGGGCCAACGTCCTGACTTTC. The full variable domain, with the rest looked up from reference TRBV30 and TRBJ2-6, is SQTIHQWPATLVQPVGSPLSLECTVEGTSNPNLYWYRQAAGRGLQLLFYSVGIGQISSEVPQNLSASRPQDRQFILSSKKLLLSDSGFYLCAWSVWGGRPSGANVLTFGAGSRLTVL.

J is TRBJ1-4 and V is TRBV5-5; 9 bases fit TRBD1. CDR3 length: 14 amino acids. The germline CDR1 and CDR2 sequences are SGHKS and YYEKEE (reference sequence). J gave up 8 bases and V 4 bases, and 6 bases lay outside the gene matches. CDR3 residues: CASSPRQGDEKLFF. CDR3 DNA: TGTGCCAGCAGCCCAAGACAGGGGGACGAAAAACTGTTTTTT.

V usage is TRBV21-1 and J usage is TRBJ1-2; the table assigns TRBD1, which was not confirmed against the DNA. TRBV21-1 is termed a pseudogene. The CDR3 length is 16 residues. CDR3 nucleotide sequence: TGTGCCAGCGCCGACGCCATGCGCCGGGACAGCTATGGCTACACCTTC. This translates into CASADAMRRDSYGYTF.

DNA for the CDR3: TGTGCCAGCAGCCTAAACCCGGTGTCTCGAGTATCCTACGAGCAGTACTTC. Translating it yields CASSLNPVSRVSYEQYF. The chain recombines TRBV7-2 with TRBJ2-7; D is ambiguous. Germline assignment: CDR1 SGHTA and CDR2 FQGNSA. The CDR3 contains 17 residues. V shed 5 bases and J shed 1 base, with 21 bases lying between them.

Points on this clone: A much larger clone lies a single base off, so this may be a read error. The same CDR3 arises from other DNA sequences in this sample as well. The gene calls are TRBV2 and TRBJ2-1; D not resolved. Germline V CDR1 and CDR2: SNHLY, FYNNEI. The CDR3 length is 13 residues. This chain's CDR3 is CASRDSSYNEQFF. CDR3 in DNA: TGTGCCAGCAGAGACTCCTCCTACAATGAACAGTTCTTC.

This clone turned up a few times. The genes are TRBV3-1 (or the pseudogene TRBV3-2) and TRBJ2-6; the D is unclear. Germline CDR1 LGHDT, CDR2 YNNKEL (reference sequence). V shed 4 bases and J shed 0 bases, with 16 bases lying between them. There are 18 residues in the CDR3. The CDR3 region is CASSPPLATFSGANVLTF. CDR3 nucleotides: TGTGCCAGCAGCCCGCCTTTGGCGACGTTCTCTGGGGCCAACGTCCTGACTTTC.

V is TRBV19 and J is TRBJ2-3, with 7 positions matching TRBD1. The junction had 2 bases not matched to a gene; V was cut back by 5 bases and J by 0 bases. This CDR3 contains 14 residues. From germline, CDR1 is LNHDA and CDR2 SQIVND (reference sequence). CDR3 nucleotides: TGTGCCAGTAGTCGACAGGGAAGCACAGATACGCAGTATTTT. Encoded protein: CASSRQGSTDTQYF.

In this sample, this clone turned up once. An end of the junction differs from the germline gene, which may be a read error. The V and J genes are TRBV20-1 and TRBJ1-1; D uncertain. This CDR3 is 8 amino acids long. Germline loops: CDR1 DFQATT, CDR2 SNEGSKA (reference sequence). CDR3 DNA sequence: TGCAGTGCTACTAGCTGGGACTTT. Translated, it gives CSATSWDF.

The chain recombines TRBV6-4 with TRBJ2-2, with TRBD1 matching 10 bases. The CDR3 is made up of 17 amino acids. CDR1 MRHNA and CDR2 SNTAGT come from the germline V gene. V was clipped by 0 bases and J by 4 bases; unmatched bases: 5. Written as DNA, the CDR3 is TGTGCCAGCAGTGACTCGATCGGGACAGGGGCCACCGGGGAGCTGTTTTTT. Protein: CASSDSIGTGATGELFF.

The rearrangement links TRBV18 to TRBJ2-7; 9 bases agree with TRBD2. This CDR3 region has 13 residues. V shed 8 bases, J shed 6 bases, and the junction held 8 bases outside the gene matches. Per the germline V gene, CDR1 is KGHSH and CDR2 is LQKENI. CDR3 sequence reads: CASGSGRSPEQYF. The CDR3 region has the DNA TGTGCCAGCGGGAGCGGGAGGAGCCCCGAGCAGTACTTC.

This clone was recorded once. The J gene is TRBJ1-2, the V gene TRBV3-1 (or the pseudogene TRBV3-2), with TRBD1 identical over 9 bases. The CDR3 is 16 amino acids. V shed 0 bases, J shed 8 bases, and the junction held 10 bases outside the gene matches. Germline lookup yields CDR1 LGHDT and CDR2 YNNKEL (reference sequence). CDR3 region: CASSQEWDLTGGGYTF. CDR3 DNA sequence: TGTGCCAGCAGCCAAGAGTGGGACCTAACAGGGGGCGGCTACACCTTC.

The V gene is TRBV7-6, the J gene TRBJ2-1; tentatively, D is TRBD2 (7 bases). CDR1 is SGHVS, CDR2 FNYEAQ, per germline. Trimming shortened V by 2 bases and J by 1 base, and 12 bases separated the two germline ends. This CDR3 is built from 16 residues. This chain's CDR3 is CASSLRGGVSYNEQFF. The CDR3 DNA follows: TGTGCCAGCAGCTTAAGGGGGGGAGTTTCCTACAATGAGCAGTTCTTC.

This clone appeared a few times. This chain joins TRBV1 and TRBJ2-1; whether TRBD2, the table's D call, matches the DNA was not checked. TRBV1 corresponds to a pseudogene. This CDR3 is built from 11 residues. CDR3 nucleotide sequence: TGCACCAGCAGCCGCTATAATGAGCAGTTCTTC. Its protein product is CTSSRYNEQFF.

The chain joins TRBV29-1 to TRBJ2-3; D is uncertain. This CDR3 comprises 16 residues. V dropped 4 bases and J dropped 0 bases, with 17 bases sitting between them. From germline, CDR1 is SQVTM and CDR2 ANQGSEA. CDR3 sequence: CSVAGREFASTDTQYF. The CDR3 nucleotides read TGCAGCGTTGCGGGTAGAGAATTCGCTAGCACAGATACGCAGTATTTT.

The chain recombines TRBV7-9 with TRBJ2-3; D tentatively fits TRBD1 or TRBD2 (5 bases each). The ends were cut back, 3 bases at V and 0 bases at J, with 10 bases in the middle. Per the germline V gene, CDR1 is SEHNR and CDR2 is FQNEAQ (reference sequence). CDR3 length equals 15 residues. CDR3: CASSLGRDSTDTQYF. As DNA, the CDR3 is TGTGCCAGCAGCTTGGGAAGGGACAGCACAGATACGCAGTATTTT.

The chain couples TRBV28 to TRBJ2-1, with a tentative D call TRBD2 (8 bases). The CDR3 contains 14 residues. Trimming left V 5 bases short and J 8 bases short, with 16 bases between. Germline V gene data show CDR1 as MDHEN and CDR2 as SYDVKM. CDR3: CASSRGTRGHEQFF. Written as DNA, the CDR3 is TGTGCCAGCAGTCGTGGGACTAGGGGGCATGAGCAGTTCTTC. The full variable domain, in which reference TRBV28 and TRBJ2-1 provide the parts outside the CDR3, is DVKVTQSSRYLVKRTGEKVFLECVQDMDHENMFWYRQDPGLGLRLIYFSYDVKMKEKGDIPEGYSVSREKKERFSLILESASTNQTSMYLCASSRGTRGHEQFFGPGTRLTVL.

The rearrangement joins TRBV27 to TRBJ2-1, with TRBD1 as a possible D gene (6 bases). With 3 bases removed from V and 5 bases from J, the gap between germline ends came to 14 bases. CDR1 is MNHEY and CDR2 is SMNVEV in the germline V gene (reference sequence). The CDR3 length is 15 residues. Here the CDR3 reads CASSFGQGPNNEQFF. CDR3 sequence (DNA): TGTGCCAGCAGTTTCGGGCAGGGGCCAAACAATGAGCAGTTCTTC.

The chain joins TRBV27 to TRBJ2-2, with 11 positions matching TRBD2. Trimming removed 3 bases from V and 6 bases from J; junction bases left unmatched: 6. The CDR3 spans 16 residues. Germline loops: CDR1 MNHEY, CDR2 SMNVEV (reference sequence). CDR3 loop: CASSFTSGSIAGELFF. The CDR3 DNA reads as TGTGCCAGCAGTTTCACTAGCGGGAGTATAGCCGGGGAGCTGTTTTTT.

This chain joins TRBV7-2 and TRBJ2-7; D may be TRBD2 (5 bases). Trimming removed 5 bases from V and 6 bases from J, with 14 bases in between. The germline V gene has CDR1 SGHTA and CDR2 FQGNSA. The CDR3 is made up of 13 amino acids. This CDR3 reads CASSRGSVGEQYF. CDR3 bases: TGTGCCAGCAGCCGGGGTAGCGTAGGCGAGCAGTACTTC.

The V gene is TRBV6-5, the J gene TRBJ2-7; 7 bases agree with TRBD2. Trimming cost V 5 bases and J 5 bases; bases outside gene matches: 9. The CDR3 has 14 residues. In germline, CDR1 is MNHEY, CDR2 SVGAGI. The CDR3 sequence: CASSLLAARDEQYF. CDR3 sequence (DNA): TGTGCCAGCAGTCTTCTAGCGGCCCGCGACGAGCAGTACTTC.

The chain joins TRBV19 to TRBJ2-1; a weak D match, TRBD2 (5 bases). This CDR3 region has 13 residues. Per germline, CDR1 LNHDA and CDR2 SQIVND (reference sequence). V lost 1 base and J 4 bases, leaving 5 bases between the germline ends. DNA for the CDR3: TGTGCCAGTAGTATAGGGAGGTACAATGAGCAGTTCTTC. Translating gives CASSIGRYNEQFF.

The chain uses TRBV2 and TRBJ2-5; D is possibly TRBD1 (6 bases). V was clipped by 6 bases and J by 0 bases, with 11 bases between them. The CDR3 is made up of 14 amino acids. CDR1 and CDR2 (germline): SNHLY, FYNNEI. CDR3 protein: CASRGAQYQETQYF. DNA for the CDR3: TGTGCCAGCAGGGGGGCCCAGTACCAAGAGACCCAGTACTTC.